This T cell receptor (beta chain) originates from a study of T-cell reconstitution after alpha-beta-depleted transplantation in children. V dropped 2 bases and J dropped 6 bases, with 9 bases sitting between them. This CDR3 contains 12 residues. Germline V gives CDR1 SQVTM, CDR2 ANQGSEA. This clonotype was observed a few times. Its antigen is unknown. Whole-study findings and limits: T-cell counts and diversity at one year post-transplant came mainly from newly produced T cells.

Unique molecular identifiers were built into the TCRbeta library. Via MiXCR, TCRdb re-called the PCR reads, giving one row per CDR3 protein. The sample carries fewer than 550,000 distinct CDR3 sequences, 10% to 12% recorded once. Here the sequenced sample was PBMCs, mostly from graft donor cells, taken 180 days after TCRalphabeta/CD19-depleted stem cell transplant. The source of this sequence is a female patient aged 2-9 years who had a stem cell transplant for aplastic anemia, so the T cells may come from the graft donor. The chain has TRBV29-1 and TRBJ2-3; possible D gene TRBD2, 5 bases. CDR3 amino acids: CSVERGGDTQYF. CDR3 DNA sequence: TGCAGCGTTGAACGTGGCGGGGATACGCAGTATTTT.